The 14 T cell receptor beta chains given below trace back to one sample, sequenced in a study of T cell responses to AZD1222 COVID-19 vaccine. Clones were read by immunoSEQ multiplex PCR, and TCRdb kept only the in-frame ones, dropping some. The repertoire consists of over 15,000 clones, with around 90% occurring once and the leading ten covering about 2.7%. Sequencing was performed on peripheral blood, taken 28 days after the second AZD1222 dose. The receptors here all came from an adult who received the AZD1222 COVID-19 vaccine.

This clone was recorded once. The V and J genes are TRBV9 and TRBJ1-3; D may be TRBD1 (6 bases). Deletions cut 4 bases from V and 1 base from J, with 24 bases between. The CDR3 sequence is 19 residues long. Germline CDR1 and CDR2: SGDLS and YYNGEE. The chain's CDR3 is CASSPGGGLASSSGNTIYF. The CDR3 region has the DNA TGTGCCAGCAGCCCCGGAGGGGGGCTGGCTTCTTCATCTGGAAACACCATATATTTT.

The chain is built from TRBV5-4 and TRBJ1-3; 12 bases map to TRBD1. Per germline, CDR1 SGHNT and CDR2 YYREEE (reference sequence). The CDR3 has 19 amino acids. V gave up 1 base and J gave up 2 bases; unmatched junction bases: 10. The CDR3 coding sequence is TGTGCCAGCAGCTTGCGTGGGACAGGGGGCTTTTTAGCTGGAAACACCATATATTTT. Protein sequence: CASSLRGTGGFLAGNTIYF.

The gene calls are TRBV7-2 and TRBJ1-2, with D possibly being TRBD1 (6 bases). CDR1 and CDR2 (germline): SGHTA, FQGNSA. This CDR3 has 17 amino acids. Trimming took 4 bases from V and 0 from J, leaving 18 bases between them. Here the CDR3 DNA reads TGTGCCAGCAGCTCGACCCTAAGACAGGAGACTAACTATGGCTACACCTTC. It encodes CASSSTLRQETNYGYTF.

J is TRBJ1-4 and V is TRBV5-8, with D maybe TRBD1 (5 bases). Trimming stripped 2 bases from V and 5 bases from J, with 13 bases between. CDR3 length: 15 amino acids. Germline loops: CDR1 SGHTS, CDR2 YDEGEE. The CDR3 coding sequence is TGTGCCAGCAGCTTCCGGGACCTGGGCAATGAAAAACTGTTTTTT. It yields the protein CASSFRDLGNEKLFF.

The chain couples TRBV4-3 to TRBJ1-2; D not certain. The CDR3 is 15 residues long. The V and J ends lost 0 bases and 8 bases respectively, with 16 bases between them. Per germline, CDR1 LGHNA and CDR2 YSLEER. The CDR3 loop is CASSQESRPTGGYTF. The CDR3 DNA reads as TGCGCCAGCAGCCAAGAGTCCAGGCCCACGGGGGGCTACACCTTC.

The chain has TRBV3-1 (or the pseudogene TRBV3-2) and TRBJ1-3; D remains ambiguous. Trimming cost V 1 base and J 0 bases, with 1 base left between them. This CDR3 is built from 13 residues. The germline gives CDR1 LGHDT, CDR2 YNNKEL (reference sequence). Here the CDR3 DNA reads TGTGCCAGCAGCCAAGGCTCTGGAAACACCATATATTTT. This codes for CASSQGSGNTIYF.

The rearrangement links TRBV7-9 to TRBJ2-5, with 9 bases matching TRBD2. This CDR3 has 15 amino acids. V was clipped by 1 base and J by 5 bases; unmatched bases: 5. In germline, CDR1 is SEHNR, CDR2 FQNEAQ (reference sequence). CDR3 nucleotides: TGTGCCAGCAGCTTAGGACTAGCGGACAGGGAGACCCAGTACTTC. It translates to CASSLGLADRETQYF.

The chain is built from TRBV6-1 and TRBJ2-1, with 9 bases fitting TRBD2. CDR1 MNHNS and CDR2 SASEGT come from the germline V gene. The V and J ends lost 2 bases and 7 bases, in that order; junction bases with no gene match: 9. The CDR3 contains 16 residues. The CDR3: CASSELRVAGVNEQFF. CDR3 nucleotides: TGTGCCAGCAGTGAATTAAGGGTAGCGGGAGTAAATGAGCAGTTCTTC.

The chain uses TRBV15 and TRBJ2-7, with 8 bases fitting TRBD1. The length of the CDR3 is 14 residues. Germline loops: CDR1 LNHNV, CDR2 YYDKDF (reference sequence). Trimming cost V 1 base and J 2 bases; bases outside gene matches: 1. CDR3 sequence: CATSRGQGPYEQYF. CDR3 bases: TGTGCCACCAGCAGAGGACAGGGGCCCTACGAGCAGTACTTC. The variable domain in full, completed from reference TRBV15 and TRBJ2-7, reads DAMVIQNPRYQVTQFGKPVTLSCSQTLNHNVMYWYQQKSSQAPKLLFHYYDKDFNNEADTPDNFQSRRPNTSFCFLDIRSPGLGDTAMYLCATSRGQGPYEQYFGPGTRLTVT.

With regard to this clone: This sample also contains other DNA sequences that code for the same CDR3. This chain joins TRBV6-2 or TRBV6-3 and TRBJ1-5, with no clear D. Trimming took 4 bases from V and 7 from J, leaving 20 bases between them. Germline CDR1 MNHEY, CDR2 SVGEGT. The CDR3 extends over 16 amino acids. For the CDR3, the DNA is TGTGCCAGCAGTTCGATCCAACGGGGAGTTGGCCAGCCCCAGCATTTT. It codes for CASSSIQRGVGQPQHF.

The chain links TRBV6-5 to TRBJ1-5; D is uncertain. The germline gives CDR1 MNHEY, CDR2 SVGAGI. V lost 7 bases to trimming and J lost 0 bases, with 7 bases between them. The CDR3 is 13 amino acids. DNA for the CDR3: TGTGCCAGCAAGTACTATAGCAATCAGCCCCAGCATTTT. This sequence encodes CASKYYSNQPQHF.

The chain combines TRBV19 with TRBJ1-4; D remains ambiguous. The V end lost 4 bases, the J end lost 6 bases, and 12 bases lay between the germline ends. CDR3 size: 14 residues. CDR1 LNHDA and CDR2 SQIVND come from the germline V gene (reference sequence). CDR3 loop: CASSTSILYEKLFF. CDR3 nucleotides: TGTGCCAGTAGTACCTCCATCCTGTATGAAAAACTGTTTTTT.

The V and J genes are TRBV9 and TRBJ1-4; 12 positions agree with TRBD1. Germline CDR1 SGDLS, CDR2 YYNGEE. J gave up 8 bases and V 0 bases, and 5 bases lay outside the gene matches. The CDR3 has 16 residues. The CDR3 DNA reads as TGTGCCAGCAGCGTAGGTATCGGGACAGGGGGCGAAAAACTGTTTTTT. It yields the protein CASSVGIGTGGEKLFF. Combining the CDR3 with reference TRBV9 and TRBJ1-4 gives the whole variable domain DSGVTQTPKHLITATGQRVTLRCSPRSGDLSVYWYQQSLDQGLQFLIQYYNGEERAKGNILERFSAQQFPDLHSELNLSSLELGDSALYFCASSVGIGTGGEKLFFGSGTQLSVL.

In its sample, this clone was seen once. The chain joins TRBV19 to TRBJ2-7; D is undetermined. Germline V gene lookup returns CDR1 LNHDA and CDR2 SQIVND (reference sequence). The CDR3 is 11 residues long. Trimming stripped 5 bases from V and 4 bases from J, with 6 bases between. The CDR3 region is CASSPGYEQYF. CDR3 nucleotide sequence: TGTGCCAGTAGTCCCGGGTACGAGCAGTACTTC.